This T cell receptor beta chain was identified during a study of T cells after yellow fever vaccination (dated by TCRdb to between 2018 and 2021). Concerning the study at large: The SMART-Seq v4 Ultra Low Input RNA kit was used to prepare libraries from fractions with low cell numbers. Two healthy male donors, one aged 18 to 30 and one aged 30 to 40 years, made up the cohort. Blood was collected at multiple timepoints before and after primary and secondary immunization, and bulk PBMC replicates and cell subsets were isolated. To follow T-cell clones before and after both primary and booster YFV17D yellow fever vaccination, bulk TCR alpha and beta repertoires underwent longitudinal sequencing. Overall study outcomes, separate from this receptor: After the booster, most of the clones that had expanded following primary vaccination were detected again (just under 97% of CD4 and 88% of CD8), which suggests that memory was broadly maintained. Compared with the primary T-cell response, the secondary T-cell response was weaker but faster, peaking on day 5 rather than day 15. Computational filtering was needed because FACS-sorted repertoires could contain abundant contaminating clonotypes from the bulk population. A small share of clonotypes occurred in both CD4 and CD8 compartments, likely arising from convergent recombination. Only a couple of donors were included in the study, so the extent to which the findings can be generalized is limited.

Sample treatment or condition, as interpreted from the label and publication: live attenuated yellow fever vaccine strain. A standard Ficoll-Paque protocol was used to isolate PBMCs from peripheral blood. CD4 and CD8 T-cell fractions were isolated with Dynabeads CD4 and CD8 positive selection kits. RNA was extracted with TriZol from bulk PBMCs, CD4 and CD8 fractions, and dextramer-positive and dextramer-negative fractions. This clonotype was observed many times. The clone's antigen remains unknown. No much larger clone is present one base from it, and per-base qualities are unavailable. TCR cDNA was made using 5'RACE template switching, a step that added a universal primer site and unique molecular identifiers. Priming for cDNA synthesis came from both the TCR alpha and TCR beta constant segments. Two PCR steps were used to amplify libraries, with sample barcodes and sequencing adapters being added in the second step. Sequencing of libraries was done on Illumina HiSeq 2500 (2x100 bp) or NovaSeq (2x150 bp). From the authors' description of their analysis: MIGEC handled demultiplexing of reads and collapsing into UMI consensus sequences, while MiXCR performed V(D)J alignment. Vaccine-responding clonotypes were identified with edgeR using replicate PBMC samples, with FDR below 0.01 and a log2 fold change above 5 up to day 15 being required. Bulk clonotypes were assigned CD4 or CD8 identity according to which sequenced CD4 or CD8 repertoire held them at higher abundance. Through fastp at Q25 and MiXCR, TCRdb rebuilt clones from the public reads, retaining in-frame beta chains. When rows share a CDR3 protein, they turn into one entry using the most common DNA and genes. The V and J calls, along with clone size, are taken from TCRdb and not from the paper's own processing. This sample has some 110,000 distinct CDR3 sequences in its table, and about 7.2% of those were observed once. Jointly, the top ten make up approximately 3% of the sample.

The CDR3 spans 14 residues, from the cysteine through the phenylalanine. The sequence is cut down to CDR3 DNA, 42 bases in frame from base 1. V is cut by 5 bases and J by 5 bases, and the space between the germline ends is 15 bases. Via the germline V gene, CDR1 is SGHTA and CDR2 FQGNSA. The rearranged chain carries TRBV7-2 and TRBJ2-5, and the D gene may be TRBD2, 6 bases matching. The source material was CD4+ T cells sorted from PBMCs, sampled around 45 days after the first yellow fever vaccination. The TCR was taken from a man in his late teens or twenties who received the YFV17D yellow fever vaccine. The DNA sequence is given as TGTGCCAGCAGCCCCCGCGGGGCCAGGGAGACCCAGTACTTC. Its protein product is CASSPRGARETQYF.